The 4 T cell receptor beta chains given below trace back to one sample, sequenced in a study of CXCR3-negative and CXCR3-positive naive CD8 T cells. Study-level findings and limits: Higher TRB CDR3 hydrophobicity marked CXCR3-positive naive cells relative to CXCR3-negative naive cells.

5' RACE with UMI labels generated the TRB cDNA libraries. TCRdb reprocessed the 5' RACE reads and keeps a single row for each CDR3 protein, giving no DNA. In total, the table holds around 60,000 distinct CDR3 sequences. No antigen has been identified for these receptors. The sequenced sample consisted of naive CXCR3+ CD8+ T cells from blood. Described subset: CD45RO-CCR7+CD27+CD95- naive CD8+ T cells expressing CXCR3 (TNR3+). These receptor sequences come from a human donor in good health. Some clones in this sample may be carry-over from other donors' samples.

The CDR3 reads CASSWGGGRFNEQFF. The chain recombines TRBV12-3 or TRBV12-4 with TRBJ2-1; TCRdb lists TRBD1, though no DNA is available to test this call. This CDR3 spans 15 amino acids.

The chain recombines TRBV7-9 with TRBJ2-7; the D gene TCRdb calls, TRBD1, cannot be checked with no DNA. Germline V gene lookup returns CDR1 SEHNR and CDR2 FQNEAQ (reference sequence). The CDR3 loop spans 14 amino acids. The CDR3 sequence is CASSLVFPDHEQYF.

The gene calls are TRBV28 and TRBJ2-7; no DNA is available, so the TRBD2 call from TCRdb remains unchecked. The CDR3 extends over 15 amino acids. Germline-derived CDR1 and CDR2 are MDHEN and SYDVKM. CDR3 sequence: CASSTSRDFSYEQYF.

The chain joins TRBV7-8 to TRBJ2-7; the TCRdb call, TRBD2, lacks DNA for checking. The germline CDR1 and CDR2 sequences are SGHVS and FQNEAQ. The CDR3 contains 15 residues. The chain's CDR3 is CASSSVAGGPWEQYF. Full variable domain (rest looked up from reference TRBV7-8 and TRBJ2-7): GAGVSQSPRYKVAKRGQDVALRCDPISGHVSLFWYQQALGQGPEFLTYFQNEAQLDKSGLPSDRFFAERPEGSVSTLKIQRTQQEDSAVYLCASSSVAGGPWEQYFGPGTRLTVT.